The entry below gives a single T cell receptor beta chain sequence along with its context. No antigen is known for it. Qualities for individual bases were not recorded, and no much larger clone is one base off. The donors were healthy, HIV-negative adults with no recently reported acute infections or vaccinations. All donors were Caucasian adults living in Nashville, Tennessee, USA. Magnetic negative selection was used to enrich CD4+ T cells, after which naive cells were positively selected on CD45RA and the negative fraction became the memory subset. Blood was collected by leukapheresis, and PBMCs were isolated by Ficoll-Histopaque density gradient centrifugation and then cryopreserved in liquid nitrogen vapor phase. Purity and quantity of every magnetically sorted T cell population were checked by analytical flow cytometry. Genomic DNA was isolated from each sorted fraction and quantified by UV absorbance on a Nanodrop 2000c.

This sample was included in a study of shared clonotypes between healthy human individuals (TCRdb year 2020). Some background on the complete study: A few men and a couple of women, aged 18 to 49 years, made up the cohort. Per donor, three plates each were used for CD4 naive and CD4 memory, two for CD8 naive, and one for CD8 memory. To estimate repertoire size and how much clonotype sharing occurs between individuals, the study deeply sequenced the blood TCR repertoires of roughly 5 healthy adults. To increase sequencing depth and limit assay-specific biases, TCR repertoire library preparation and sequencing were carried out by different laboratories using diverse techniques. Per donor, leukapheresis produced somewhere between about 0.85 and 9.5 billion PBMCs.

CDR1 and CDR2 (LNHNV, YYDKDF) derive from the germline V gene (reference sequence). The CDR3 has 13 amino acids, counting the end cysteine and phenylalanine. Just CDR3 DNA is preserved here, 39 bases in frame from base 1. V has 1 base trimmed and J has 12 bases trimmed; junction bases matching no gene number 6. Broader findings and caveats from the paper: Sampling was limited to blood, and TCR repertoires in tissue likely differ from TCR repertoires in blood. Pairwise subsampling led to the expectation that sequencing depth would affect the degree of clonotype sharing among donors. Because the study included a small number of donors, the genetic and exposure-history diversity represented was limited. When several donors were compared, the shared fraction of clonotypes was about 5.2% for naive CD4, approximately 3.5% for naive CD8, 2% to 2.5% for memory CD4, and less than 0.5% for memory CD8. Even with the large sequencing depth, rarefaction of the sorted-subset datasets indicated that sequencing was incomplete. Clonotypes shared by all four sorted-subset donors showed higher generation probabilities than non-shared clonotypes. Naive subsets generally had larger estimated clonotype richness than memory subsets did.

Using the deep immunoSEQ assay, TCR CDR3 regions were amplified from genomic DNA by multiplex PCR. Genomic DNA extracted from each cell subset was distributed evenly over all wells of several immunoSEQ 96-well plates, and each plate served as one replicate. For sorted subsets, about 210 ng of genomic DNA, equivalent to 25,000 to 30,000 T cell genomes, went into each replicate PCR. The purified libraries were quantified using a Qubit 3.0 fluorometer, sized with a Bioanalyzer 2100, and then quantified again using the KAPA Library Quantification kit. Every immunoSEQ 96-well plate was sequenced on a separate single-read 150-cycle Illumina NextSeq 550 flow cell. The original methods were these. The immunoSEQ output contained only junctional sequences without quality scores, so filtering could not match that applied to full-length reads. Sequences were annotated with PyIR, a Python wrapper for IgBLAST v1.9, and V/J genes and CDR3 were assigned using IMGT germline references. Reads with weak V/J assignments (E-value above 1e-6), missing CDR3, stop codons, out-of-frame junctions, or ambiguous translated residues were removed. A V3J clonotype was defined by an identical inferred V gene, J gene, and CDR3 amino acid sequence. Percentage overlap between repertoires was computed as shared unique clonotypes divided by the size of the smaller repertoire. RTK rarefaction, the Chao1 estimator, and Recon v2.1 estimates of unobserved clonotypes were used to assess repertoire richness. OLGA was used to compute generation probabilities for all TCRbeta clonotypes that the gDNA method yielded from a few donors. This is the immuneACCESS table as TCRdb keeps it, with only in-frame sequences that have V and J called. A part of the clones is gone; compared with another copy, unresolved V genes explain less than half, and the rest is unexplained. Clone size and V and J calls were adopted from that table, with D and trimming inferred from the DNA. This sample comprises around 720,000 clones, around 73% of them detected only once. The top ten hold about 1.8% of the sample.

The sequencing input was memory CD4+ T cells sorted from blood. Read against the paper, the sample's cell subset or site label means: CD45RA-negative fraction. This sequence originates from a woman in her twenties or thirties in good health. Rearrangement joined TRBV15 to TRBJ2-1; 7 bases in between match TRBD1. Read as DNA, the sequence is TGTGCCACCAGCAGAGTGAGACAGGGTCCGCAGTTCTTC. It encodes CATSRVRQGPQFF.